What follows are 17 T cell receptor beta chains derived from one specimen sequenced in a study of T cell responses to AZD1222 COVID-19 vaccine. Only in-frame clones appear in the TCRdb table, and some are missing; sequencing was by immunoSEQ multiplex PCR. Altogether about 97,000 clones are present, about nine tenths being singletons, with the ten largest covering 1.3%. The input for sequencing was peripheral blood, taken on day 0 of AZD1222 vaccination. All receptors derive from an adult in good health.

V is TRBV11-3 and J is TRBJ2-3; D not resolved. The CDR3 is made up of 13 amino acids. V was clipped by 2 bases and J by 6 bases, with 9 bases between them. Germline assignment: CDR1 SGHNT and CDR2 YENEEA. The CDR3 nucleotides are TGTGCCAGCAGCTTAAATAGTGCTGATACGCAGTATTTT. Amino acid sequence: CASSLNSADTQYF. Filled out from reference TRBV11-3 and TRBJ2-3, the complete variable domain reads EAGVVQSPRYKIIEKKQPVAFWCNPISGHNTLYWYLQNLGQGPELLIRYENEEAVDDSQLPKDRFSAERLKGVDSTLKIQPAELGDSAVYLCASSLNSADTQYFGPGTRLTVL.

This clone was seen only a few times. This rearrangement joins TRBV2 to TRBJ1-2; tentatively, D is TRBD1 (5 bases). The CDR3 contains 15 residues. V shed 4 bases and J shed 3 bases, with 15 bases lying between them. Germline-derived CDR1 and CDR2 are SNHLY and FYNNEI. CDR3 sequence reads: CASSVPGTTDYGYTF. The DNA for the CDR3 is TGTGCCAGCAGTGTACCAGGGACCACGGACTATGGCTACACCTTC.

This clone was seen a single time. The chain combines TRBV15 with TRBJ1-2; TRBD1 might be the D (6 bases). This CDR3 region has 14 residues. The ends were cut back, 4 bases at V and 4 bases at J, with 13 bases in the middle. The germline CDR1 and CDR2 sequences are LNHNV and YYDKDF (reference sequence). Here the CDR3 reads CATSKTTGPYGYTF. The CDR3 DNA reads TGTGCCACCAGCAAAACTACAGGGCCCTATGGCTACACCTTC. The variable domain in full, with the rest retrieved from reference TRBV15 and TRBJ1-2, is DAMVIQNPRYQVTQFGKPVTLSCSQTLNHNVMYWYQQKSSQAPKLLFHYYDKDFNNEADTPDNFQSRRPNTSFCFLDIRSPGLGDTAMYLCATSKTTGPYGYTFGSGTRLTVV.

The chain employs TRBV5-1 and TRBJ2-7, with TRBD2 matching over 8 bases. The germline V gene encodes CDR1 SGHRS and CDR2 YFSETQ. This CDR3 is 14 amino acids long. The trim removed 0 bases at V and 4 bases at J, leaving 3 bases unmatched. CDR3 in DNA: TGCGCCAGCAGCTTGGCGGGGGGGCCTTACGAGCAGTACTTC. As protein: CASSLAGGPYEQYF.

The chain links TRBV2 to TRBJ2-7; D unresolved. The V gene's germline CDR1 is SNHLY and CDR2 FYNNEI. Trimming shortened V by 5 bases and J by 3 bases, and 5 bases separated the two germline ends. This CDR3 is 11 amino acids long. The CDR3 DNA is TGTGCCAGCAGTCCACACTACGAGCAGTACTTC. It encodes CASSPHYEQYF.

The chain links TRBV6-5 to TRBJ1-2, with 8 bases aligning to TRBD1. Looked up from germline, CDR1 is MNHEY and CDR2 is SVGAGI. Trimming at V came to 8 bases and at J to 3 bases, leaving 8 bases not matched to a gene. This CDR3 comprises 14 residues. CDR3 residues: CASGQGEEDYGYTF. CDR3 nucleotide sequence: TGTGCCAGCGGACAGGGTGAAGAGGACTATGGCTACACCTTC.

This chain links TRBV7-9 with TRBJ1-2; tentatively, D is TRBD1 (6 bases). CDR1 and CDR2 from the germline V gene are SEHNR and FQNEAQ (reference sequence). Trimming stripped 3 bases from V and 2 bases from J, with 10 bases between. The CDR3 totals 14 residues. The CDR3 reads CASSLVGGNYGYTF. Written as DNA, the CDR3 is TGTGCCAGCAGCTTGGTAGGGGGGAACTATGGCTACACCTTC.

The chain employs TRBV3-1 (or the pseudogene TRBV3-2) and TRBJ1-1; D unclear. The CDR3 totals 13 residues. Germline V gene lookup returns CDR1 LGHDT and CDR2 YNNKEL (reference sequence). The ends were cut back, 0 bases at V and 0 bases at J, with 2 bases in the middle. The CDR3 reads CASSQELNTEAFF. Written as DNA, the CDR3 is TGTGCCAGCAGCCAAGAATTGAACACTGAAGCTTTCTTT.

The CDR3 sequence: CASSSRQGPTEAFF. Here the CDR3 DNA reads TGTGCCAGCAGTTCCCGACAGGGCCCCACTGAAGCTTTCTTT. V and J are TRBV28 and TRBJ1-1, with 7 bases aligning to TRBD1. Germline V lookup: CDR1 MDHEN, CDR2 SYDVKM. Trimming at V came to 4 bases and at J to 4 bases, leaving 6 bases not matched to a gene. This CDR3 region has 14 residues.

This clone was counted once. This CDR3 is also generated by other DNA sequences in the sample. This chain connects TRBV5-1 to TRBJ2-7; 9 bases fit TRBD1. Per germline, CDR1 SGHRS and CDR2 YFSETQ. The CDR3 is 15 residues long. The J segment lost 0 bases and the V segment lost 2 bases, leaving 3 bases of the junction unmatched. This CDR3 reads CASSLGQGISYEQYF. CDR3 coding DNA: TGCGCCAGCAGCTTAGGACAGGGGATCTCCTACGAGCAGTACTTC.

V usage is TRBV6-5 and J usage is TRBJ1-2, with D possibly being TRBD1 (6 bases). Trimming shortened V by 0 bases and J by 7 bases, and 18 bases separated the two germline ends. CDR3 length: 16 residues. Germline V CDR1 and CDR2: MNHEY, SVGAGI. CDR3 protein: CASSYSMGGATGGYTF. The CDR3 DNA sequence: TGTGCCAGCAGTTACTCTATGGGGGGCGCGACAGGTGGCTACACCTTC.

The chain employs TRBV7-9 and TRBJ2-7; D is perhaps TRBD1 (5 bases). This CDR3 is 15 amino acids long. CDR1 is SEHNR, CDR2 FQNEAQ, per germline (reference sequence). V was cut by 5 bases and J by 2 bases, with 16 bases left in between. The chain's CDR3 is CASSHVGLLPYEQYF. In nucleotides, the CDR3 is TGTGCCAGCAGCCACGTGGGGCTACTGCCCTACGAGCAGTACTTC.

This chain uses TRBV6-1 with TRBJ1-2; D gene uncertain. The germline V gene encodes CDR1 MNHNS and CDR2 SASEGT. V was pared by 2 bases and J by 4 bases, with 5 bases between. The length of the CDR3 is 12 residues. DNA for the CDR3: TGTGCCAGCAGTGAAAATGGCTATGGCTACACCTTC. It specifies CASSENGYGYTF.

This chain uses TRBV6-4 with TRBJ2-1; 10 bases match TRBD2. There are 15 residues in the CDR3. Germline V CDR1 and CDR2: MRHNA, SNTAGT. Trimming took 0 bases from V and 9 from J; bases not matched to a gene: 5. The CDR3: CASSDSSGGAREQFF. Here the CDR3 DNA reads TGTGCCAGCAGTGACTCCAGCGGGGGGGCTCGTGAGCAGTTCTTC.

This sequence joins TRBV2 and TRBJ1-4, with a weak D call TRBD1 (5 bases). The V end lost 3 bases, the J end lost 5 bases, and 10 bases lay between the germline ends. This CDR3 has 14 amino acids. Germline-derived CDR1 and CDR2 are SNHLY and FYNNEI. Here the CDR3 reads CASSDGTGNEKLFF. The DNA for the CDR3 is TGTGCCAGCAGTGACGGGACGGGAAATGAAAAACTGTTTTTT.

A single count supports this clone. The genes are TRBV5-1 and TRBJ2-1; TRBD2 matches 12 bases. CDR1 and CDR2 (germline): SGHRS, YFSETQ. The CDR3 is 15 amino acids. The V and J ends lost 1 base and 9 bases, in that order; junction bases with no gene match: 5. The CDR3, as DNA: TGCGCCAGCAGCTTGACTCTAGCGGGGGGGACTGAGCAGTTCTTC. Its protein product is CASSLTLAGGTEQFF.

This rearrangement joins TRBV5-4 to TRBJ1-3; 7 bases fit TRBD1. Germline lookup yields CDR1 SGHNT and CDR2 YYREEE (reference sequence). Losses at the gene ends were 5 bases for V and 0 bases for J; bases not matched to a gene: 5. The CDR3 consists of 15 residues. As DNA, the CDR3 is TGTGCCAGCAGTTCTGGACAGGACTCTGGAAACACCATATATTTT. It translates to CASSSGQDSGNTIYF.